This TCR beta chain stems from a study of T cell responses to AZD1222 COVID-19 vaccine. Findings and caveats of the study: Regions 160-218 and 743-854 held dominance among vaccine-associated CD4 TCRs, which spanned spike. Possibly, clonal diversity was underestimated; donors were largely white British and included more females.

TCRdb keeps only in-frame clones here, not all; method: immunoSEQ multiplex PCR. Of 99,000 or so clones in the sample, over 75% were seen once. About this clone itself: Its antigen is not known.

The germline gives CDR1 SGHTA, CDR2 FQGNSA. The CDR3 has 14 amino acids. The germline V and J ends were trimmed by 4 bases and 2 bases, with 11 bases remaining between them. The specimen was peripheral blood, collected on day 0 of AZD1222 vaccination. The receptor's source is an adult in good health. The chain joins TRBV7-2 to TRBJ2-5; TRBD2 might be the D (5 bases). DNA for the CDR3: TGTGCCAGCAGCTGGTCCGGGATTCAAGAGACCCAGTACTTC. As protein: CASSWSGIQETQYF.